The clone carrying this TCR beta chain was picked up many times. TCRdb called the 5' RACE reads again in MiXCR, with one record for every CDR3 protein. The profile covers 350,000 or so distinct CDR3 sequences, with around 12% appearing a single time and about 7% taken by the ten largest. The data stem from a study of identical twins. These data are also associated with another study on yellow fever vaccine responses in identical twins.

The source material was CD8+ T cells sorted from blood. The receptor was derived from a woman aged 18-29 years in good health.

The CDR3 loop is CASSSLLDQPQHF. CDR3 in DNA: TGTGCCAGCAGTTCCCTATTAGATCAGCCCCAGCATTTT. The chain carries TRBV12-3 or TRBV12-4 and TRBJ1-5, with no clear D. V lost 4 bases to trimming and J lost 5 bases, with 9 bases between them. The CDR3 is made up of 13 amino acids.